This section outlines one T cell receptor beta chain sequence together with its context. What it recognizes is unknown. V was clipped by 2 bases and J by 3 bases; unmatched bases: 9. The CDR3 is 17 amino acids. Germline CDR1 is MDHEN and CDR2 is SYDVKM. The data derive from a study of T cell responses to AZD1222 COVID-19 vaccine. Findings of the study overall: Females outnumbered males among donors, who were mostly white British; clonal diversity was possibly underestimated.

Sequencing was performed with immunoSEQ multiplex PCR; in TCRdb, only in-frame clones are kept and a portion is missing. The sample holds about 96,000 clones; about nine tenths are singletons and the top ten take approximately 24%. The sequence was collected from an adult in good health. Sequenced material: peripheral blood, taken on day 0 of AZD1222 vaccination. The rearrangement links TRBV28 to TRBJ2-3; 9 bases agree with TRBD2. Written as DNA, the CDR3 is TGTGCCAGCAGTTTAAGGGGCCCGCTAGCGGGGACAGATACGCAGTATTTT. This codes for CASSLRGPLAGTDTQYF.